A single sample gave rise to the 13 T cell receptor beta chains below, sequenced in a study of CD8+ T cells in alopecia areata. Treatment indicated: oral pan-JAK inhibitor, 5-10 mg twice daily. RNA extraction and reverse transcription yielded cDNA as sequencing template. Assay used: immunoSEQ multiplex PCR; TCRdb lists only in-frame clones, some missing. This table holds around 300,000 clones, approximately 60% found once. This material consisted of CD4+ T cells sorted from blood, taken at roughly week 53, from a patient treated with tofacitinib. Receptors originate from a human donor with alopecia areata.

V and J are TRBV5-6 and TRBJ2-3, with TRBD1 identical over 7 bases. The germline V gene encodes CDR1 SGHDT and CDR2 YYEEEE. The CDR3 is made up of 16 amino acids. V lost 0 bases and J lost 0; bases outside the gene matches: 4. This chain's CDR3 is CASSLGAGGSTDTQYF. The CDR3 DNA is TGTGCCAGCAGCTTGGGGGCAGGGGGAAGCACAGATACGCAGTATTTT.

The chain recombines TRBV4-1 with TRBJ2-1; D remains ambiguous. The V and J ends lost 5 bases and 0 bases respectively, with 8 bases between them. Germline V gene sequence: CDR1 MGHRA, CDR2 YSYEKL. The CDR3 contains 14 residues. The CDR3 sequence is CASSVQSSYNEQFF. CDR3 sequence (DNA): TGCGCCAGCAGCGTACAGAGCTCCTACAATGAGCAGTTCTTC.

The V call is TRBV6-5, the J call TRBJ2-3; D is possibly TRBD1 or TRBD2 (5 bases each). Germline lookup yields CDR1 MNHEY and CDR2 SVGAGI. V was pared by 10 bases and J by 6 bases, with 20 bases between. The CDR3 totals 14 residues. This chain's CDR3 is CATTGGGVKDTQYF. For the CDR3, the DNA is TGTGCCACCACGGGTGGGGGAGTGAAGGATACGCAGTATTTT.

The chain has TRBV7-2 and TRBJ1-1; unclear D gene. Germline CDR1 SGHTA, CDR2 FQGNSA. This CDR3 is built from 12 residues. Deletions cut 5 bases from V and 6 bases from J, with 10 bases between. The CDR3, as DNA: TGTGCCAGCAGCCCAGTTGGGCCTGAAGCTTTCTTT. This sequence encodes CASSPVGPEAFF.

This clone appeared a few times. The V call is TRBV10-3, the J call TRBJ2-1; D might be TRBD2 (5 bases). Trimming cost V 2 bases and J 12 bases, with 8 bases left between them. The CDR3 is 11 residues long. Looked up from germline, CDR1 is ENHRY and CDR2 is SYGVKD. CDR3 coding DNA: TGTGCCATCAGTGAGGGAAGCGGGCAGTTCTTC. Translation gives CAISEGSGQFF.

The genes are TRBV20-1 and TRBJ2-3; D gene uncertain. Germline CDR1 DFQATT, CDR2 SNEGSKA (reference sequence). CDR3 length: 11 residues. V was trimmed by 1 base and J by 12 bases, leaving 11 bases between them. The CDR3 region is CSARGDESQYF. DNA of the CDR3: TGCAGTGCTAGAGGCGACGAATCCCAGTATTTT.

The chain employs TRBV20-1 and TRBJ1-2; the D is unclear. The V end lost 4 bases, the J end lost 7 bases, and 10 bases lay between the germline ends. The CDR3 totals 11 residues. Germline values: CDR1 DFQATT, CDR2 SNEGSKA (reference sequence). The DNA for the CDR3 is TGCAGTGCTAACGCAGTGGGTGGCTACACCTTC. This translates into CSANAVGGYTF.

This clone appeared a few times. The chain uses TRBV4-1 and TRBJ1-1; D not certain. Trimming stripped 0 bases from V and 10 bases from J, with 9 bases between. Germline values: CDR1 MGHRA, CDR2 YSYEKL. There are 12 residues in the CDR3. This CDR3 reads CASSQDRAGAFF. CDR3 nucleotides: TGCGCCAGCAGCCAAGATCGAGCAGGAGCTTTCTTT.

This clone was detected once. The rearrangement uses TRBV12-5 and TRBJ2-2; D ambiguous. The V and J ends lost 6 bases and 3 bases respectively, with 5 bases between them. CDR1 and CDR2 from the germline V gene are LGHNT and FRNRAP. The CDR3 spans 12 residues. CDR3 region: CASGQDTGELFF. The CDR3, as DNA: TGTGCTAGTGGCCAGGACACCGGGGAGCTGTTTTTT. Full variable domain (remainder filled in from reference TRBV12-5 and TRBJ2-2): DARVTQTPRHKVTEMGQEVTMRCQPILGHNTVFWYRQTMMQGLELLAYFRNRAPLDDSGMPKDRFSAEMPDATLATLKIQPSEPRDSAVYFCASGQDTGELFFGEGSRLTVL.

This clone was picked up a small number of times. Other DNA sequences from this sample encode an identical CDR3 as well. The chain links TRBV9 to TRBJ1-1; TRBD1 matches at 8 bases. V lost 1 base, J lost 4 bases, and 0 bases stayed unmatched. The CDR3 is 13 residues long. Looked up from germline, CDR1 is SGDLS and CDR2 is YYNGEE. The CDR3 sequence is CASSVQGATEAFF. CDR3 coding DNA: TGTGCCAGCAGCGTACAGGGGGCCACTGAAGCTTTCTTT.

CDR3 sequence (DNA): TGTGCCTGGAGGAAGATTTTGGGCCCCTACGAGCAGTACTTC. Translating it yields CAWRKILGPYEQYF. The rearrangement uses TRBV30 and TRBJ2-7; D unresolved. The CDR3 runs to 14 residues. The germline CDR1 and CDR2 sequences are GTSNPN and SVGIG (reference sequence). V was clipped by 3 bases and J by 2 bases, with 14 bases between them. Combining the CDR3 with reference TRBV30 and TRBJ2-7 gives the whole variable domain SQTIHQWPATLVQPVGSPLSLECTVEGTSNPNLYWYRQAAGRGLQLLFYSVGIGQISSEVPQNLSASRPQDRQFILSSKKLLLSDSGFYLCAWRKILGPYEQYFGPGTRLTVT.

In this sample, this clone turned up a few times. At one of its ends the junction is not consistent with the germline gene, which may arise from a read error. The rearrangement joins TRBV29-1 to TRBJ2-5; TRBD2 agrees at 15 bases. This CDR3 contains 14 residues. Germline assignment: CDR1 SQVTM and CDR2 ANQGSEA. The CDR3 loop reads CSVETLGLAGGHNF. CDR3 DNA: TGCAGCGTTGAAACACTGGGACTAGCGGGGGGCCACAACTTC.

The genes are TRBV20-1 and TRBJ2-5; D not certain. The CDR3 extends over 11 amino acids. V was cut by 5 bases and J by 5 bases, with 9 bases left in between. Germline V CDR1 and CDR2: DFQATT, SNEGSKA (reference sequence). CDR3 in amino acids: CSALGVETQYF. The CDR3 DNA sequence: TGCAGTGCTCTGGGTGTGGAGACCCAGTACTTC.